This is a list of T cell receptor beta chains from one sample in a study of blood T cell repertoires in COVID-19. Only in-frame clones appear in the TCRdb table, and some are missing; sequencing was by immunoSEQ multiplex PCR. Among some 110,000 clones, 90% were seen once, and the ten largest hold under 2%. Sequencing was carried out using peripheral blood. These receptors all come from a human donor with active COVID-19. The donor label of this sample is uncertain. The CDR3 runs from the conserved cysteine through the conserved F or W. The D gene is left open where the match is weak. For some rows the clone size is stated as once, few or many, or as a class when expanded; others skip it.

CASSRLRVFQETQYF	TGTGCCAGCAGCCGTCTGCGGGTGTTCCAAGAGACCCAGTACTTC	TRBV3-1/TRBV3-2	TRBJ2-5	-	-
CASSPRLAVGEQFF	TGTGCCAGCAGCCCTCGCCTAGCGGTTGGGGAGCAGTTCTTC	TRBV7-9	TRBJ2-1	TRBD2	-
CAWSVRLWTGGNEQFF	TGTGCCTGGAGTGTGAGGCTATGGACAGGGGGCAATGAGCAGTTCTTC	TRBV30	TRBJ2-1	TRBD1	-
CASRLAGEDTQYF	TGTGCCAGCAGACTAGCGGGTGAAGATACGCAGTATTTT	TRBV6-5	TRBJ2-3	TRBD2	-
CASSFWEMNTEAFF	TGTGCCAGCAGCTTTTGGGAGATGAACACTGAAGCTTTCTTT	TRBV7-6	TRBJ1-1	-	-
CASSRRTGGNEKLFF	TGTGCCAGCAGCAGGAGGACAGGGGGTAATGAAAAACTGTTTTTT	TRBV5-6	TRBJ1-4	TRBD1	-
CASSFRDRTQPQHF	TGTGCCAGTAGTTTCCGGGACAGGACTCAGCCCCAGCATTTT	TRBV19	TRBJ1-5	TRBD1	few
CASSIGQGGTAKDYGYTF	TGTGCCAGCTCGATCGGACAGGGAGGGACCGCAAAGGACTATGGCTACACCTTC	TRBV18	TRBJ1-2	TRBD1	medium-sized
CASSPTGKTNSPLHF	TGTGCCAGCAGCCCGACAGGGAAGACTAATTCACCCCTCCACTTT	TRBV6-2/TRBV6-3	TRBJ1-6	TRBD1	-
CATQSGAYNSPLHF	TGTGCCACTCAGTCAGGGGCCTATAATTCACCCCTCCACTTT	TRBV19	TRBJ1-6	-	-
CASSLAGTGRHEQYF	TGTGCCAGCAGTCTTGCCGGGACAGGACGGCACGAGCAGTACTTC	TRBV6-5	TRBJ2-7	TRBD1	once
CASSQLDRIGYTF	TGTGCCAGCAGCCAATTGGACAGGATCGGCTACACCTTC	TRBV7-2	TRBJ1-2	TRBD1	-
CASSLRTTPGELFF	TGTGCCAGCAGTTTACGCACTACTCCCGGGGAGCTGTTTTTT	TRBV27	TRBJ2-2	-	-
CASSVASGVGYTF	TGTGCCAGCAGCGTAGCTTCGGGGGTGGGCTACACCTTC	TRBV9	TRBJ1-2	-	-
CASSPRTGSGYGYTF	TGCGCCAGCAGCCCCCGGACAGGGAGTGGCTATGGCTACACCTTC	TRBV4-1	TRBJ1-2	TRBD1	-
CASSSPGTGTTSYEQYF	TGTGCCAGCAGTTCCCCCGGGACAGGGACAACTTCCTACGAGCAGTACTTC	TRBV6-2/TRBV6-3	TRBJ2-7	TRBD1	-
CASSPRLAGHNEQFF	TGCGCCAGCAGCCCCAGACTAGCGGGGCACAATGAGCAGTTCTTC	TRBV4-1	TRBJ2-1	TRBD2	-
CASSEGQARSKNIQYF	TGTGCCAGCAGTGAAGGACAGGCAAGGTCCAAAAACATTCAGTACTTC	TRBV2	TRBJ2-4	-	-
CASSNSNNSPLHF	TGTGCCAGCAGCAACTCCAATAATTCACCCCTCCACTTT	TRBV13	TRBJ1-6	-	once
CASSLTSGGYNEQFF	TGTGCCAGCAGTCTGACTAGCGGGGGCTACAATGAGCAGTTCTTC	TRBV13	TRBJ2-1	TRBD2	-
CAISMTEFSTDTQYF	TGTGCCATCAGTATGACAGAATTTAGCACAGATACGCAGTATTTT	TRBV10-3	TRBJ2-3	-	-
CASSLSAKNTEAFF	TGCGCCAGCAGCTTGAGCGCAAAGAACACTGAAGCTTTCTTT	TRBV5-1	TRBJ1-1	-	-
CASSFGQGEHENEQFF	TGTGCCAGCAGCTTTGGACAGGGTGAGCATGAAAATGAGCAGTTCTTC	TRBV7-8	TRBJ2-1	TRBD1	-
CASSHKGARNEQFF	TGTGCCAGCAGCCATAAGGGGGCGCGGAATGAGCAGTTCTTC	TRBV3-1/TRBV3-2	TRBJ2-1	TRBD1	-
CASRLGQGNTGELFF	TGTGCCAGCAGGTTAGGACAGGGTAACACCGGGGAGCTGTTTTTT	TRBV28	TRBJ2-2	TRBD1	-
CASSSSPNVLTF	TGTGCCAGCAGCTCCTCCCCCAACGTCCTGACTTTC	TRBV5-6	TRBJ2-6	-	-
CASRSQGETEAFF	TGTGCCAGCAGGTCTCAGGGGGAGACTGAAGCTTTCTTT	TRBV12-3/TRBV12-4	TRBJ1-1	TRBD1	once
CASSYRASRGSNQPQHF	TGTGCCAGCAGTTACCGGGCCAGTCGGGGTAGCAATCAGCCCCAGCATTTT	TRBV6-2/TRBV6-3	TRBJ1-5	-	-
CASSSLQGAVTEAFF	TGTGCCAGTAGTTCCTTACAGGGGGCTGTCACTGAAGCTTTCTTT	TRBV19	TRBJ1-1	TRBD1	-
CASSFVRGLERTEAFF	TGTGCCAGCAGCTTCGTCAGGGGGCTTGAGAGGACTGAAGCTTTCTTT	TRBV13	TRBJ1-1	TRBD1	-
CASSFFWNTGELFF	TGTGCCAGCAGCTTCTTTTGGAACACCGGGGAGCTGTTTTTT	TRBV11-2	TRBJ2-2	-	-
CASSREGQGDNEQFF	TGTGCCAGCAGCCGCGAGGGACAGGGCGACAATGAGCAGTTCTTC	TRBV7-2	TRBJ2-1	TRBD1	-
CASSPSGGALSTDTQYF	TGTGCCAGCAGTCCGAGCGGCGGGGCTTTATCCACAGATACGCAGTATTTT	TRBV27	TRBJ2-3	-	-
CASSPASGGQETQYF	TGCGCCAGCAGCCCTGCTAGCGGGGGACAAGAGACCCAGTACTTC	TRBV4-3	TRBJ2-5	TRBD2	-
CASSPMGTGWDYGYTF	TGTGCCAGCAGTCCCATGGGGACAGGGTGGGACTATGGCTACACCTTC	TRBV28	TRBJ1-2	TRBD1	-
CASSPGLAGGNEQFF	TGTGCCAGCAGTCCCGGACTAGCGGGGGGTAATGAGCAGTTCTTC	TRBV6-5	TRBJ2-1	TRBD2	-
CASRYASGGATEQFF	TGTGCCAGCAGATACGCTAGCGGGGGGGCGACCGAGCAGTTCTTC	TRBV2	TRBJ2-1	TRBD2	-
CASSQRQGTPGELFF	TGTGCCAGCAGCCAACGACAGGGGACGCCGGGGGAGCTGTTTTTT	TRBV3-1/TRBV3-2	TRBJ2-2	TRBD1	-
CASSPGEGNYGYTF	TGCGCCAGCAGCCCCGGGGAGGGGAACTATGGCTACACCTTC	TRBV4-3	TRBJ1-2	-	once
CSASPAHSATNEKLFF	TGCAGTGCTAGTCCTGCACACAGTGCAACTAATGAAAAACTGTTTTTT	TRBV20-1	TRBJ1-4	-	once
CASRTNRGPNEQFF	TGCGCCAGCAGAACGAACAGGGGGCCGAATGAGCAGTTCTTC	TRBV5-1	TRBJ2-1	TRBD1	-
CASSLALGGANTGELFF	TGCGCCAGCAGCTTAGCCTTAGGGGGCGCCAACACCGGGGAGCTGTTTTTT	TRBV4-3	TRBJ2-2	TRBD1	-
CATSTHREWDNSPLHF	TGTGCCACCAGCACCCACAGGGAGTGGGATAATTCACCCCTCCACTTT	TRBV15	TRBJ1-6	-	-
CASSPQQLGTGIGTGYTF	TGTGCCAGCTCACCCCAGCAACTGGGGACAGGGATCGGTACTGGCTACACCTTC	TRBV18	TRBJ1-2	TRBD1	-
CASSLASTFRANQPQHF	TGTGCCAGCAGCTTGGCCTCCACCTTCCGAGCAAATCAGCCCCAGCATTTT	TRBV5-5	TRBJ1-5	-	-
CASSPVVQGVSTEAFF	TGCGCCAGCAGCCCGGTAGTCCAGGGGGTGAGCACTGAAGCTTTCTTT	TRBV5-1	TRBJ1-1	TRBD1	-
CASSRGGTGELFF	TGTGCCAGCTCACGAGGAGGTACCGGGGAGCTGTTTTTT	TRBV18	TRBJ2-2	-	-
CSAGRGGGTEAFF	TGCAGCGCCGGCAGGGGGGGAGGGACTGAAGCTTTCTTT	TRBV29-1	TRBJ1-1	TRBD1	-
CASSLRSGQETQYF	TGTGCCAGCAGCTTGCGTAGCGGGCAAGAGACCCAGTACTTC	TRBV5-6	TRBJ2-5	TRBD2	-